This T cell receptor beta chain was sequenced during a study of shared clonotypes between healthy human individuals. Data came from immunoSEQ multiplex PCR; TCRdb stores just in-frame clones and leaves some out. The repertoire holds 490,000 or so clones, with roughly 85% as singletons. Trimming took 4 bases from V and 1 from J, leaving 20 bases between them. Per the germline V gene, CDR1 is SGHRS and CDR2 is YFSETQ. The CDR3 loop spans 18 amino acids. What was sequenced was PBMCs. This TCR derives from a woman between 40 and 50 years old in good health. Some clones in this sample may be carry-over from other donors' samples. This sequence joins TRBV5-1 and TRBJ1-4; D possibly corresponds to TRBD1 (6 bases). The CDR3 region has the DNA TGCGCCAGCAGCCCAAGAGGGGGACATCGAATAACTAATGAAAAACTGTTTTTT. Protein product: CASSPRGGHRITNEKLFF.